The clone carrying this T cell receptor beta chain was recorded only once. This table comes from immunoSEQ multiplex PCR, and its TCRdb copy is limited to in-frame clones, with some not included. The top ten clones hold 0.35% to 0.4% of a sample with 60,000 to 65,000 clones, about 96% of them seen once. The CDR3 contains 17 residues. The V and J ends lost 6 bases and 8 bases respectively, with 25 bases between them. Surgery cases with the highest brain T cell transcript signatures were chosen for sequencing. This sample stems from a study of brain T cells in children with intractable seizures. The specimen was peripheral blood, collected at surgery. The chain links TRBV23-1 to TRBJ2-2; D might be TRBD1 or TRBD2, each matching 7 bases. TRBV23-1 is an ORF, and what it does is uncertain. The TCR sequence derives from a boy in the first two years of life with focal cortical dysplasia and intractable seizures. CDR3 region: CASRRGRDYSFIGELFF. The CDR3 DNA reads TGCGCCAGCAGGAGGGGGCGGGACTATTCTTTCATTGGGGAGCTGTTTTTT.